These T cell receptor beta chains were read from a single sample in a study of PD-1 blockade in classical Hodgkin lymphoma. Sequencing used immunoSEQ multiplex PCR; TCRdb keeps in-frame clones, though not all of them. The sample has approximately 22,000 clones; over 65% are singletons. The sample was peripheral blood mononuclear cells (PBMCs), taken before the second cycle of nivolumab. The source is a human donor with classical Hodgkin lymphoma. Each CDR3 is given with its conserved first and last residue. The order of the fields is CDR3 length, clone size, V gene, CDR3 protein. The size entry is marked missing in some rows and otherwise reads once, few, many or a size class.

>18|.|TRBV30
CAWSQGLAGGTSRETQYF
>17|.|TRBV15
CATSRDYPTSGYNEQFF
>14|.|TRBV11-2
CASSLMSAGYGYTF
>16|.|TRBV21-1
CASSIRTSGSLDEQFF
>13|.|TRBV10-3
CAISEDPNQPQHF
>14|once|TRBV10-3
CAVSRDRGSYEQYF
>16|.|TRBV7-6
CASSSIPGKSSYEQYF
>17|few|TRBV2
CASSDGDPRTLNYGYTF
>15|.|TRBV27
CASSLTGGVSYEQYF
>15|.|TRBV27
CASSLEGLAGREQYF
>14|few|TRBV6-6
CASSGGGQIYEQYF
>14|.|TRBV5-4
CASSLNAGTDEQFF
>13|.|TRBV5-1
CASSLGRNYEQYF
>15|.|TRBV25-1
CASSEYGTGSNGYTF
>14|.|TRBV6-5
CASTTGGPYNEQFF
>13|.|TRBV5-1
CASSSQSSYEQYF
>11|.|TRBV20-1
CSAPGYYEQYF
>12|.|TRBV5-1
CASSSGPYEQYF
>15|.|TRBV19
CASSIGSGSYNEQFF
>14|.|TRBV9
CASSRQGAGNTIYF
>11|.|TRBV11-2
CASILGETQYF
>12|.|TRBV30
CASRTGSTEAFF
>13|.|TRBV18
CASSLGQQETQYF